This T cell receptor beta chain was recovered during a study of cytomegalovirus exposure and HLA in healthy donors. CDR1 and CDR2 from the germline V gene are GTSNPN and SVGIG (reference sequence). CDR3 length equals 14 residues. Trimming left V 0 bases short and J 6 bases short, with 14 bases between. Libraries were prepared by immunoSEQ multiplex PCR; TCRdb keeps only in-frame clonotypes and omits some of them. The top ten hold more than 0.9% of the sample, which has approximately 300,000 clones, about 90% seen once. The source is a woman aged 30 to 39 in good health and CMV-seropositive. The sample comprised PBMCs. The chain uses TRBV30 and TRBJ1-2; D unclear. In DNA, the CDR3 is TGTGCCTGGAGTGTACGTTCCGGGTTGGATGGCTACACCTTC. As protein: CAWSVRSGLDGYTF.